Each of the 18 T cell receptor beta chains below was sequenced from the same sample in a study of T cell repertoires in cytomegalovirus infection. TCRdb redid the calling of the reads with MiXCR, one entry per CDR3 protein. The sample shows around 490,000 distinct CDR3 sequences, around a quarter of them seen only once. The sequenced material came from PBMCs. The receptors were sampled from a human donor in good health (CMV status not recorded). Some clones in this sample may be carry-over from other donors' samples.

This clonotype was seen more than once but under ten times. The genes are TRBV6-2 or TRBV6-3 and TRBJ2-5; D possibly uses TRBD1 or TRBD2 (5 bases each). The CDR3 consists of 14 residues. Germline lookup yields CDR1 MNHEY and CDR2 SVGEGT. V was cut by 2 bases and J by 5 bases, with 12 bases left in between. The CDR3 loop reads CASSYGTREETQYF. CDR3 coding DNA: TGTGCCAGCAGTTACGGGACCCGAGAGGAGACCCAGTACTTC.

This clonotype has just a few counts. This chain links TRBV6-1 with TRBJ2-3, with D perhaps assigned TRBD1 or TRBD2 (5 bases each). Germline values: CDR1 MNHNS, CDR2 SASEGT. This CDR3 has 14 amino acids. Between the trimmed V and J ends, which lost 4 bases and 8 bases, there was a span of 16 bases. The CDR3 here is CASSGGPFRGTQYF. CDR3 sequence (DNA): TGTGCCAGCAGTGGGGGACCTTTTAGGGGTACGCAGTATTTT.

In this sample, this clonotype turned up many times. The V gene is TRBV7-2, the J gene TRBJ2-6; 7 bases fit TRBD1. CDR3 length: 18 residues. Trimming removed 4 bases from V and 2 bases from J; junction bases left unmatched: 11. Germline V lookup: CDR1 SGHTA, CDR2 FQGNSA. The CDR3 sequence: CASSSRDSTIPGANVLTF. The CDR3 DNA reads TGTGCCAGCAGCTCCCGGGACAGTACCATTCCTGGGGCCAACGTCCTGACTTTC.

The chain joins TRBV15 to TRBJ1-5; 8 bases are shared with TRBD1. This CDR3 region has 18 residues. The germline CDR1 and CDR2 sequences are LNHNV and YYDKDF (reference sequence). The junction had 12 bases not matched to a gene; V was cut back by 4 bases and J by 1 base. The CDR3 spells CATSKGVDQGASNQPQHF. The CDR3 region has the DNA TGTGCCACCAGCAAGGGGGTGGATCAGGGGGCGAGCAATCAGCCCCAGCATTTT.

The chain carries TRBV20-1 and TRBJ1-6; no reliable D call. The CDR3 length is 13 residues. V was trimmed by 0 bases and J by 14 bases, leaving 14 bases between them. Germline values: CDR1 DFQATT, CDR2 SNEGSKA (reference sequence). The CDR3 region is CSARESGISTLHF. The CDR3, as DNA: TGCAGTGCTAGAGAGTCGGGGATTAGTACCCTCCACTTT.

V usage is TRBV28 and J usage is TRBJ2-1, with 11 bases identical to TRBD1. The CDR3 sequence is 16 residues long. J gave up 3 bases and V 6 bases, and 7 bases lay outside the gene matches. Germline values: CDR1 MDHEN, CDR2 SYDVKM. CDR3 protein: CASRASGTGGYNEQFF. The CDR3 nucleotides read TGTGCCAGCAGGGCCTCCGGGACAGGGGGCTACAATGAGCAGTTCTTC. Based on the CDR3 plus reference TRBV28 and TRBJ2-1, the full variable domain is DVKVTQSSRYLVKRTGEKVFLECVQDMDHENMFWYRQDPGLGLRLIYFSYDVKMKEKGDIPEGYSVSREKKERFSLILESASTNQTSMYLCASRASGTGGYNEQFFGPGTRLTVL.

This clonotype was observed once. A clone one base away is much larger, so this may be a read error. The V call is TRBV7-9, the J call TRBJ2-2, with D perhaps matching TRBD2 (6 bases). The length of the CDR3 is 16 residues. Germline V gene lookup returns CDR1 SEHNR and CDR2 FQNEAQ (reference sequence). This CDR3 reads CASRLPGTSNTGELFF. The CDR3 nucleotides are TGTGCCAGCCGCTTACCTGGGACTTCAAACACCGGGGAGCTGTTTTTT.

The chain combines TRBV10-3 with TRBJ2-1, with 8 bases lining up with TRBD2. The CDR3 contains 15 residues. V gave up 5 bases and J gave up 0 bases; unmatched junction bases: 3. Germline CDR1 ENHRY, CDR2 SYGVKD. CDR3 sequence reads: CAISRGGSSYNEQFF. DNA of the CDR3: TGTGCCATCAGTCGCGGGGGGAGCTCCTACAATGAGCAGTTCTTC.

This clonotype showed up just a few times. The chain joins TRBV6-2 or TRBV6-3 to TRBJ2-1; 7 nucleotides match TRBD2. Losses at the gene ends were 6 bases for V and 5 bases for J; bases not matched to a gene: 10. Looked up from germline, CDR1 is MNHEY and CDR2 is SVGEGT. The CDR3 sequence is 15 residues long. CDR3 DNA sequence: TGTGCCAGCAGCGCGGGAGTGAGAAAGGACAATGAGCAGTTCTTC. This codes for CASSAGVRKDNEQFF.

In its sample, this clonotype was seen a few times. V and J are TRBV7-3 and TRBJ2-3; perhaps TRBD2 as D (5 bases). The V gene's germline CDR1 is SGHTA and CDR2 FQGTGA. V was clipped by 5 bases and J by 3 bases, with 18 bases between them. The CDR3 consists of 16 residues. CDR3 bases: TGTGCCAGCAGCCCCGACGGCCACCGAGGGACAGATACGCAGTATTTT. This translates into CASSPDGHRGTDTQYF.

The chain recombines TRBV4-3 with TRBJ2-7, with D tentatively TRBD2 (6 bases). The CDR3 contains 15 residues. V was clipped by 0 bases and J by 2 bases, with 11 bases between them. Germline CDR1 reads LGHNA; CDR2 reads YSLEER. CDR3 sequence: CASSQEARGTYEQYF. CDR3 DNA: TGCGCCAGCAGCCAAGAGGCGCGGGGCACCTACGAGCAGTACTTC.

The rearrangement uses TRBV6-9 and TRBJ1-5; D unresolved. Trimming stripped 7 bases from V and 2 bases from J, with 15 bases between. From germline, CDR1 is MNHGY and CDR2 SVAAGI. The CDR3 is 15 residues long. CDR3 nucleotide sequence: TGTGCCAGCAACCCCCCTGTGCGAGGCAATCAGCCCCAGCATTTT. The encoded protein is CASNPPVRGNQPQHF.

V usage is TRBV7-2 and J usage is TRBJ1-4; 8 bases line up with TRBD1. Germline loops: CDR1 SGHTA, CDR2 FQGNSA. J lost 8 bases, V lost 2 bases, and 4 bases had no gene match. This CDR3 spans 14 amino acids. The CDR3 DNA reads TGTGCCAGCAGCTTACAGGGGGCGGACGAAAAACTGTTTTTT. Translated: CASSLQGADEKLFF.

This rearrangement joins TRBV27 to TRBJ1-1; the D gene is possibly TRBD1 (5 bases). Germline lookup yields CDR1 MNHEY and CDR2 SMNVEV (reference sequence). CDR3 length: 12 amino acids. Trimming pared 6 bases from V and 9 bases from J, leaving 14 bases between. CDR3 nucleotide sequence: TGTGCCAGCAGCTTCGGGGGTTTGCAAGCTTTCTTT. It specifies CASSFGGLQAFF.

In its sample, this clonotype was seen a few times. V is TRBV12-3 or TRBV12-4 and J is TRBJ2-7; a possible D gene is TRBD2 (5 bases). Trimming pared 3 bases from V and 5 bases from J, leaving 11 bases between. The CDR3 loop spans 13 amino acids. CDR3 coding DNA: TGTGCCAGCAGTTTCCACGGGGTCAACGAGCAGTACTTC. Translated: CASSFHGVNEQYF.

The genes are TRBV29-1 and TRBJ2-1; 8 bases are a match to TRBD2. The trim removed 3 bases at V and 6 bases at J, leaving 13 bases unmatched. Per germline, CDR1 SQVTM and CDR2 ANQGSEA. CDR3 length: 16 residues. This chain's CDR3 is CSVDGGSGMSSNEQFF. The CDR3, as DNA: TGCAGCGTTGATGGGGGTAGCGGGATGAGCTCCAATGAGCAGTTCTTC.

This chain links TRBV10-3 with TRBJ1-2, with D possibly matching TRBD1 (5 bases). The CDR3 contains 18 residues. CDR1 is ENHRY, CDR2 SYGVKD, per germline. The V gene lost 0 bases and the J gene lost 0 bases, with 17 bases spanning the gap. CDR3 region: CAISESWGMTVTNYGYTF. The DNA of the CDR3 is TGTGCCATCAGTGAGTCCTGGGGGATGACAGTCACTAACTATGGCTACACCTTC.

CDR3 region: CSVLGAGDIQYF. The CDR3 region has the DNA TGCAGCGTCCTAGGGGCAGGGGACATTCAGTACTTC. The chain combines TRBV29-1 with TRBJ2-4, with a possible D match to TRBD1 (6 bases). The CDR3 contains 12 residues. Germline CDR1 and CDR2: SQVTM and ANQGSEA. V lost 6 bases and J lost 8, with 14 bases in between. Full variable domain (rest looked up from reference TRBV29-1 and TRBJ2-4): SAVISQKPSRDICQRGTSLTIQCQVDSQVTMMFWYRQQPGQSLTLIATANQGSEATYESGFVIDKFPISRPNLTFSTLTVSNMSPEDSSIYLCSVLGAGDIQYFGAGTRLSVL.